The 27 T cell receptor beta chains below come from one sample, sequenced in a study of cytomegalovirus exposure and HLA in healthy donors. PCR employed 60 Vbeta and 13 Jbeta primers. The repertoire was sequenced with immunoSEQ multiplex PCR; TCRdb's copy has only in-frame clones and lacks some. The sample shows 200,000 to 250,000 clones, about four fifths of them seen only once. Sequenced: PBMCs. These receptors were obtained from a woman aged 45-59 years in good health and CMV-seropositive.

The chain links TRBV5-1 to TRBJ1-6, with 8 bases lining up with TRBD1. The V gene end was trimmed by 5 bases and the J gene end by 0 bases; junction bases not matched to a gene: 4. The CDR3 is 16 amino acids. The germline CDR1 and CDR2 sequences are SGHRS and YFSETQ. CDR3 residues: CASRRQGSSYNSPLHF. The DNA of the CDR3 is TGCGCCAGCAGGAGACAGGGGAGCTCCTATAATTCACCCCTCCACTTT.

The V call is TRBV7-2, the J call TRBJ2-1; no definite D call. This CDR3 is built from 14 residues. Germline loops: CDR1 SGHTA, CDR2 FQGNSA. The ends were cut back, 3 bases at V and 7 bases at J, with 13 bases in the middle. CDR3 sequence reads: CASSFGQVSNEQFF. CDR3 nucleotides: TGTGCCAGCAGCTTCGGCCAGGTTAGTAATGAGCAGTTCTTC. Drawing the rest from reference TRBV7-2 and TRBJ2-1, the complete variable domain is GAGVSQSPSNKVTEKGKDVELRCDPISGHTALYWYRQSLGQGLEFLIYFQGNSAPDKSGLPSDRFSAERTGGSVSTLTIQRTQQEDSAVYLCASSFGQVSNEQFFGPGTRLTVL.

The CDR3 spells CAIHNGGLGGYTF. The CDR3, as DNA: TGTGCCATTCACAACGGAGGGTTGGGCGGCTACACCTTC. The J gene is TRBJ1-2, the V gene TRBV7-9, with D hard to call. Germline V CDR1 and CDR2: SEHNR, FQNEAQ (reference sequence). V was pared by 10 bases and J by 8 bases, with 20 bases between. The CDR3 has 13 residues.

This chain joins TRBV21-1 and TRBJ1-2; TRBD1, the D gene given by the table, was not confirmed from the DNA. TRBV21-1 represents a pseudogene. This CDR3 contains 15 residues. CDR3 nucleotide sequence: TGTGCCAGCAGCGAAGGTTCGCAGGGTATCAATGGCTACACCTTC. This sequence encodes CASSEGSQGINGYTF.

The V and J genes are TRBV6-6 and TRBJ1-5, with D hard to call. Trimming stripped 0 bases from V and 6 bases from J, with 12 bases between. Germline V gene lookup returns CDR1 MNHNY and CDR2 SVGAGI (reference sequence). The CDR3 totals 15 residues. CDR3 nucleotides: TGTGCCAGCAGTTACTCGAGAGGGAACGGTCAGCCCCAGCATTTT. Translated, it gives CASSYSRGNGQPQHF.

V and J are TRBV18 and TRBJ1-1; 7 positions agree with TRBD1. The CDR3 consists of 13 residues. Germline CDR1 and CDR2: KGHSH and LQKENI. V lost 5 bases, J lost 5 bases, and 5 bases stayed unmatched. The CDR3 loop is CASSIQGGTEAFF. The CDR3 region has the DNA TGTGCCAGCTCAATCCAGGGGGGAACTGAAGCTTTCTTT.

J is TRBJ2-3 and V is TRBV4-3, with unresolved D. The CDR3 is 14 amino acids. V was clipped by 5 bases and J by 6 bases, with 15 bases between them. From germline, CDR1 is LGHNA and CDR2 YSLEER. The CDR3 DNA is TGCGCCAGCAGCTCCAACGCAGGTTCCGATACGCAGTATTTT. It is translated as CASSSNAGSDTQYF.

The chain is built from TRBV30 and TRBJ2-7; TRBD2 matches 8 bases. CDR1 is GTSNPN and CDR2 is SVGIG in the germline V gene (reference sequence). The V gene end was trimmed by 3 bases and the J gene end by 5 bases; junction bases not matched to a gene: 9. There are 14 residues in the CDR3. The CDR3 loop is CAWRSGRGGNEQYF. In nucleotides, the CDR3 is TGTGCCTGGAGAAGTGGCCGCGGGGGGAACGAGCAGTACTTC.

V is TRBV5-1 and J is TRBJ2-2; no firm D call. With 3 bases removed from V and 7 bases from J, the gap between germline ends came to 10 bases. This CDR3 region has 13 residues. Germline assignment: CDR1 SGHRS and CDR2 YFSETQ. For the CDR3, the DNA is TGCGCCAGCAGCTGGAGCCCCGGCGGGGAGCTGTTTTTT. Protein sequence: CASSWSPGGELFF.

This clone is a singleton in its sample. The rearrangement joins TRBV5-1 to TRBJ2-2; 9 nucleotides match TRBD2. J gave up 7 bases and V 6 bases, and 10 bases lay outside the gene matches. The CDR3 runs to 15 residues. Germline V gene lookup returns CDR1 SGHRS and CDR2 YFSETQ. CDR3: CASNRLAEEGGELFF. CDR3 nucleotide sequence: TGCGCCAGCAACCGACTAGCGGAGGAGGGCGGGGAGCTGTTTTTT.

This CDR3 is CASSTTGGSPLHF. The CDR3 DNA reads as TGTGCCAGCAGTACGACAGGGGGCTCACCCCTCCACTTT. V and J are TRBV7-9 and TRBJ1-6; TRBD1 matches 10 bases. Germline V gives CDR1 SEHNR, CDR2 FQNEAQ (reference sequence). V lost 6 bases, J lost 10 bases, and 3 bases stayed unmatched. The CDR3 is 13 residues long.

The chain recombines TRBV29-1 with TRBJ1-3; D not certain. This CDR3 spans 12 amino acids. V was shortened by 7 bases and J by 2 bases, with 9 bases between the two germline ends. Germline V gene lookup returns CDR1 SQVTM and CDR2 ANQGSEA. CDR3: CSGGSAGNTIYF. DNA for the CDR3: TGCAGCGGCGGGTCAGCTGGAAACACCATATATTTT.

For this clone: The same CDR3 can be traced to other DNA sequences in this sample. The chain couples TRBV9 to TRBJ1-1; TRBD1 is a possible D gene (5 bases). The CDR3 totals 14 residues. The V end lost 0 bases, the J end lost 0 bases, and 6 bases lay between the germline ends. Germline CDR1 reads SGDLS; CDR2 reads YYNGEE. The chain's CDR3 is CASSVAGLNTEAFF. Written as DNA, the CDR3 is TGTGCCAGCAGCGTAGCAGGGTTGAACACTGAAGCTTTCTTT.

J is TRBJ1-2 and V is TRBV5-6; 7 bases match TRBD1. Germline V gene sequence: CDR1 SGHDT, CDR2 YYEEEE. The CDR3 loop spans 16 amino acids. Losses at the gene ends were 0 bases for V and 5 bases for J; bases not matched to a gene: 10. CDR3 sequence (DNA): TGTGCCAGCAGCTTGGGAACAGGGGCAATTGTGTATGGCTACACCTTC. It encodes CASSLGTGAIVYGYTF.

Concerning this clone: Distinct nucleotide sequences in the sample also encode this CDR3. The rearrangement uses TRBV30 and TRBJ2-2; 10 nucleotides agree with TRBD2. V lost 2 bases to trimming and J lost 10 bases; unmatched junction nucleotides: 10. The length of the CDR3 is 15 residues. Per the germline V gene, CDR1 is GTSNPN and CDR2 is SVGIG (reference sequence). The CDR3 here is CAWSPRTSGSLELFF. For the CDR3, the DNA is TGTGCCTGGAGTCCGAGGACTAGCGGCTCCTTGGAGCTGTTTTTT.

The rearrangement uses TRBV15 and TRBJ1-5; TRBD1 is a possible D gene (5 bases). The V end lost 4 bases, the J end lost 0 bases, and 10 bases lay between the germline ends. The CDR3 runs 15 residues. Germline V CDR1 and CDR2: LNHNV, YYDKDF (reference sequence). The CDR3 DNA reads as TGTGCCACCAGCATCCGACAGCTTAGCAATCAGCCCCAGCATTTT. This gives the protein CATSIRQLSNQPQHF.

The chain recombines TRBV6-6 with TRBJ1-6; D is ambiguous. CDR1 is MNHNY and CDR2 is SVGAGI in the germline V gene (reference sequence). CDR3 length equals 13 residues. V was cut by 2 bases and J by 14 bases, with 13 bases left in between. For the CDR3, the DNA is TGTGCCAGCAGTTACGAAGTCGACACGGCCCTCCACTTT. As protein: CASSYEVDTALHF.

This chain connects TRBV5-8 to TRBJ2-7; 7 positions agree with TRBD2. The CDR3 runs 14 residues. CDR1 and CDR2 (germline): SGHTS, YDEGEE. The J segment lost 2 bases and the V segment lost 2 bases, leaving 4 bases of the junction unmatched. CDR3 DNA: TGTGCCAGCAGCTTTGCGGGAGACCCCTACGAGCAGTACTTC. It yields the protein CASSFAGDPYEQYF.

The chain carries TRBV18 and TRBJ1-1, with D unclear. From germline, CDR1 is KGHSH and CDR2 LQKENI. The germline V and J ends were trimmed by 2 bases and 8 bases, with 12 bases remaining between them. This CDR3 is built from 13 residues. The chain's CDR3 is CASSPSRPEEAFF. The CDR3 DNA sequence: TGTGCCAGCTCACCATCTAGGCCAGAAGAAGCTTTCTTT. The entire variable domain, with the rest obtained from reference TRBV18 and TRBJ1-1, is as follows: NAGVMQNPRHLVRRRGQEARLRCSPMKGHSHVYWYRQLPEEGLKFMVYLQKENIIDESGMPKERFSAEFPKEGPSILRIQQVVRGDSAAYFCASSPSRPEEAFFGQGTRLTVV.

The V call is TRBV6-1, the J call TRBJ1-5, with a possible D match to TRBD1 (5 bases). CDR1 and CDR2 (germline): MNHNS, SASEGT. Trimming removed 8 bases at V and 7 bases at J, with 15 bases between. The CDR3 runs 13 residues. The CDR3 protein is CASPGGRIQPQHF. CDR3 coding DNA: TGTGCCAGCCCGGGGGGACGGATACAGCCCCAGCATTTT.

This chain connects TRBV19 to TRBJ1-1; 9 bases are a match to TRBD1. The V gene end was trimmed by 5 bases and the J gene end by 0 bases; junction bases not matched to a gene: 7. Germline-derived CDR1 and CDR2 are LNHDA and SQIVND (reference sequence). The CDR3 runs to 16 residues. The CDR3 nucleotides read TGTGCCAGTAGTTCGCGGTGGGACAGGGTGAACACTGAAGCTTTCTTT. Protein product: CASSSRWDRVNTEAFF.

This clone was counted a few times. The chain links TRBV6-4 to TRBJ1-5; D is unresolved. CDR3 length: 14 amino acids. The germline V gene has CDR1 MRHNA and CDR2 SNTAGT. With 3 bases removed from V and 1 base from J, the gap between germline ends came to 7 bases. CDR3 nucleotide sequence: TGTGCCAGCAGTGAAACCGGGAGCAATCAGCCCCAGCATTTT. Protein sequence: CASSETGSNQPQHF.

This clone appeared a single time. The chain uses TRBV9 and TRBJ1-1; D gene unclear. V dropped 2 bases and J dropped 0 bases, with 11 bases sitting between them. CDR1 is SGDLS, CDR2 YYNGEE, per germline. The CDR3 has 15 residues. CDR3 protein: CASSVRQDMNTEAFF. Written as DNA, the CDR3 is TGTGCCAGCAGCGTCCGACAAGATATGAACACTGAAGCTTTCTTT. The full variable domain, with the rest looked up from reference TRBV9 and TRBJ1-1, is DSGVTQTPKHLITATGQRVTLRCSPRSGDLSVYWYQQSLDQGLQFLIQYYNGEERAKGNILERFSAQQFPDLHSELNLSSLELGDSALYFCASSVRQDMNTEAFFGQGTRLTVV.

The genes are TRBV27 and TRBJ2-7, with TRBD1 matching 8 bases. The CDR3 has 14 amino acids. V lost 4 bases, J lost 2 bases, and 4 bases stayed unmatched. Germline V lookup: CDR1 MNHEY, CDR2 SMNVEV (reference sequence). CDR3 DNA sequence: TGTGCCAGCAGTTCCCGGGACAGGACCTACGAGCAGTACTTC. Translating gives CASSSRDRTYEQYF.

The V call is TRBV5-1, the J call TRBJ2-3, with D uncertain. The germline CDR1 and CDR2 sequences are SGHRS and YFSETQ. V lost 0 bases and J lost 1, with 6 bases in between. The CDR3 contains 14 residues. The CDR3 spells CASSLGSGTDTQYF. The CDR3, as DNA: TGCGCCAGCAGCTTGGGGAGCGGCACAGATACGCAGTATTTT.

The chain joins TRBV7-2 to TRBJ2-5; 10 bases align to TRBD1. Trimming removed 0 bases from V and 2 bases from J; junction bases left unmatched: 3. CDR1 SGHTA and CDR2 FQGNSA come from the germline V gene. CDR3 length: 16 amino acids. CDR3 nucleotides: TGTGCCAGCAGCTTAGCGTGGACAGGGGGGCAAGAGACCCAGTACTTC. Encoded protein: CASSLAWTGGQETQYF.

The V call is TRBV7-2, the J call TRBJ2-7; TRBD2 aligns across 7 bases. Trimming took 0 bases from V and 0 from J; bases not matched to a gene: 8. The CDR3 spans 17 residues. Germline loops: CDR1 SGHTA, CDR2 FQGNSA. For the CDR3, the DNA is TGTGCCAGCAGCTTAGCATCGGGGCTAGCGGCCTCCTACGAGCAGTACTTC. Encoded protein: CASSLASGLAASYEQYF.